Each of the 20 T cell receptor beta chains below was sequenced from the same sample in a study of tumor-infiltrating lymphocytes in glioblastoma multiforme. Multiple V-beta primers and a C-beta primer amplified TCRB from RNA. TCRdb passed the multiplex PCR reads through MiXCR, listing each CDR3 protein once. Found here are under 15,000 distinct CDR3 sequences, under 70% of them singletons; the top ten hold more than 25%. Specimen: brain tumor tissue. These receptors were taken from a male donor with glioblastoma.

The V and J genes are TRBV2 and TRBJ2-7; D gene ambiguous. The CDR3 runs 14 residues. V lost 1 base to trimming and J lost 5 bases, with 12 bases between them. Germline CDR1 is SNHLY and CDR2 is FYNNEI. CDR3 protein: CASSEEVRADEQYF. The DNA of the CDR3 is TGTGCCAGCAGTGAAGAGGTCCGCGCAGACGAGCAGTACTTC.

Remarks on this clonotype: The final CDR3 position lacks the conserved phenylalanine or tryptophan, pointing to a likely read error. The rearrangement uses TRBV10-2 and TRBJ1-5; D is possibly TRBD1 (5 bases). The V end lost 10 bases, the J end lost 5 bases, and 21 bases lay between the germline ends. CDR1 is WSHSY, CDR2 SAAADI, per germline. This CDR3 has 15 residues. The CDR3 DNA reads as TGCGCCAACAGACCCTTGGCGATAGGGGATCAGCCCCAGCATCTT. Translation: CANRPLAIGDQPQHL.

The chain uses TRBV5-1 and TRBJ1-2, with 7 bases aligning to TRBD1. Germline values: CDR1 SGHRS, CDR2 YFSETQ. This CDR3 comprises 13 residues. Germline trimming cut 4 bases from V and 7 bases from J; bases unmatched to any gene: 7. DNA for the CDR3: TGCGCCAGCAGCATCGACAGGGAGTTTGGCTACACCTTC. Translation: CASSIDREFGYTF.

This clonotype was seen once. As DNA, the CDR3 is TGTGCCAGCAGCTTTTCCAGAGGCAGGGTATGGGAGCAGTACTTC. Protein product: CASSFSRGRVWEQYF. The chain combines TRBV11-2 with TRBJ2-7, with a possible D match to TRBD1 (5 bases). CDR3 length equals 15 residues. Germline V lookup: CDR1 SGHAT, CDR2 FQNNGV. V shed 3 bases and J shed 7 bases, with 19 bases lying between them. The full variable domain, its missing parts supplied by reference TRBV11-2 and TRBJ2-7, is EAGVAQSPRYKIIEKRQSVAFWCNPISGHATLYWYQQILGQGPKLLIQFQNNGVVDDSQLPKDRFSAERLKGVDSTLKIQPAKLEDSAVYLCASSFSRGRVWEQYFGPGTRLTVT.

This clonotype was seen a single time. The CDR3 loop is CGTRGQGVSSYNEQFF. Here the CDR3 DNA reads TGCGGTACTAGAGGGCAGGGAGTAAGCTCCTACAATGAGCAGTTCTTC. The genes are TRBV20-1 and TRBJ2-1; D may correspond to TRBD1 or TRBD2 (5 bases each). The CDR3 contains 16 residues. The germline CDR1 and CDR2 sequences are DFQATT and SNEGSKA (reference sequence).

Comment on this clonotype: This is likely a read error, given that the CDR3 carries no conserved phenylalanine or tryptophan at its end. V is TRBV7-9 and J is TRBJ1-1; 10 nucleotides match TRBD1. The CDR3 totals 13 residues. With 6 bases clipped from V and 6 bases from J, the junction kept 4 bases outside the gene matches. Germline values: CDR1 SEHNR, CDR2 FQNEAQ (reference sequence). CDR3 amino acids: CASRRDRGSEAFL. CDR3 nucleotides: TGTGCCAGCAGACGGGACAGGGGCTCTGAAGCTTTCCTT.

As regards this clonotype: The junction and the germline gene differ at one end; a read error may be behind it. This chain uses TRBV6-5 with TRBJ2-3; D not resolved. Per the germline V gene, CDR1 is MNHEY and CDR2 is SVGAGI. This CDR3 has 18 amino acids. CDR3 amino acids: CASSYSVVFQSSTDTQSF. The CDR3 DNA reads TGTGCCAGCAGTTACTCGGTTGTTTTTCAATCCTCCACAGATACGCAGTCTTTT.

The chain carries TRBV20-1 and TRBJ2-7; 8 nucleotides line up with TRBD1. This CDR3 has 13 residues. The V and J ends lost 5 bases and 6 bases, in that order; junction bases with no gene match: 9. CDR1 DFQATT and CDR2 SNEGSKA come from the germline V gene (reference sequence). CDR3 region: CSAGSGDRGEQYF. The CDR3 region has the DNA TGCAGTGCTGGCTCGGGTGACAGGGGCGAGCAGTACTTC.

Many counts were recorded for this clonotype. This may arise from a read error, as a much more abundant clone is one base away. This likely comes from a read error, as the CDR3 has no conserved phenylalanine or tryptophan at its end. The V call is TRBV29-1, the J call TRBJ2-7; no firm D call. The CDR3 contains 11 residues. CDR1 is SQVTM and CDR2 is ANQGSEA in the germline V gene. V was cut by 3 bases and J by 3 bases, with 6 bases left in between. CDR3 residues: CSVEDYYEQYL. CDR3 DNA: TGCAGCGTTGAGGATTACTACGAGCAGTACCTC.

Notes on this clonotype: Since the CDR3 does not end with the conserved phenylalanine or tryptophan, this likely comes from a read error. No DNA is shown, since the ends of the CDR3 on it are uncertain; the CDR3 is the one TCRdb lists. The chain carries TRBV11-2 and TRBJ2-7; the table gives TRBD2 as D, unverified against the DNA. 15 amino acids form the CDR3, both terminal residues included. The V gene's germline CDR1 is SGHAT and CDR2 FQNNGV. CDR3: CASSFSSLALYEQHI.

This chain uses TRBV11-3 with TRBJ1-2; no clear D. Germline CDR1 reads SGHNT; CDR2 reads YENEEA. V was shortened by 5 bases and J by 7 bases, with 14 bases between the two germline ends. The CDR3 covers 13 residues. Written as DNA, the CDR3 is TGTGCCAGCAGCCCCGGGGATGTCGGTGGCTACACCTTC. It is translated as CASSPGDVGGYTF.

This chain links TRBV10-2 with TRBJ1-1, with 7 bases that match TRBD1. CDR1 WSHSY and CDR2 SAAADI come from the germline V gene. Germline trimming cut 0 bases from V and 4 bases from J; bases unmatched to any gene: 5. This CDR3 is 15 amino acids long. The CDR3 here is CASSESPRGGTEAFF. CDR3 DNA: TGCGCCAGCAGTGAGTCTCCCAGGGGGGGCACTGAAGCTTTCTTT.

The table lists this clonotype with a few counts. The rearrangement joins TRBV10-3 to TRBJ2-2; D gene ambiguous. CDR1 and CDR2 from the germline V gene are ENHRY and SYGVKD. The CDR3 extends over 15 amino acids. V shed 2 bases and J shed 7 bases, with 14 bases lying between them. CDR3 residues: CAISEASLGDGELFF. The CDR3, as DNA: TGTGCCATCAGTGAGGCATCCTTGGGTGACGGGGAGCTGTTTTTT.

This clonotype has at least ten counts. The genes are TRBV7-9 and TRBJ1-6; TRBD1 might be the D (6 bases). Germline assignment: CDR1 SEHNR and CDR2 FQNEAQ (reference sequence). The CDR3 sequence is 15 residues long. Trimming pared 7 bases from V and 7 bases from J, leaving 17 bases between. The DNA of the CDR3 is TGTGCCAGCACCTACGGCAGGGGCGGGAATTCACCCCTCCACTTT. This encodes CASTYGRGGNSPLHF.

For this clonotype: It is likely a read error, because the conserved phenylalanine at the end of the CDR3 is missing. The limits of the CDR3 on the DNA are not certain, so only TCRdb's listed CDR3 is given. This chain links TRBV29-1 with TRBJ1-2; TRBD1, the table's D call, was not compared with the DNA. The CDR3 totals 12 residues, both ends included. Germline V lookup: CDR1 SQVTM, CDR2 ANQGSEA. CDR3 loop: CSVWEQGAVDTL.

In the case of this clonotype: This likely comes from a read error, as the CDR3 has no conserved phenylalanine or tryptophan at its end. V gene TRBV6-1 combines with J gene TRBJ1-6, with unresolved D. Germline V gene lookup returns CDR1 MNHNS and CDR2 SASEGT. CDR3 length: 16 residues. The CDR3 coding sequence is TGTGCCAGCACCCCGGACGGCGCTCCCTATGATTCACCCCTCCACTTG. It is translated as CASTPDGAPYDSPLHL.

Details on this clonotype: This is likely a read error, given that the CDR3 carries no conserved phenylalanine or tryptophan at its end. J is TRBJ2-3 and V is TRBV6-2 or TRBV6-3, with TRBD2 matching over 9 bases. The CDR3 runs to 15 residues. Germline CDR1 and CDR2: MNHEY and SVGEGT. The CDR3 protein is CASSSGLAPTDTQYL. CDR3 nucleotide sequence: TGTGCCAGCAGCTCTGGACTAGCGCCAACAGATACACAGTATTTA.

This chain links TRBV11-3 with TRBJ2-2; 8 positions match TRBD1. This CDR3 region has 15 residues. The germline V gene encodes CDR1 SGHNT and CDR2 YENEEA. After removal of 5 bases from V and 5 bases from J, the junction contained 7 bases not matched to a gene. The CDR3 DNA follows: TGTGCCAGCAGCATGGACAGGGCACAGACCGGGGAGCTGTTTTTT. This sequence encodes CASSMDRAQTGELFF. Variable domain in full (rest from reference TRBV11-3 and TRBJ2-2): EAGVVQSPRYKIIEKKQPVAFWCNPISGHNTLYWYLQNLGQGPELLIRYENEEAVDDSQLPKDRFSAERLKGVDSTLKIQPAELGDSAVYLCASSMDRAQTGELFFGEGSRLTVL.

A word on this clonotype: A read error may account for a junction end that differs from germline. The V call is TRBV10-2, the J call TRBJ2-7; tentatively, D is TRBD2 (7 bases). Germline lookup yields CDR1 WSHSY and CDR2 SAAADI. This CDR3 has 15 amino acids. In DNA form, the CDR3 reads TGCACCAGCAGTGAAGGGGAGGGGGGCCGGAACGAGCAGTACTTC. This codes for CTSSEGEGGRNEQYF.

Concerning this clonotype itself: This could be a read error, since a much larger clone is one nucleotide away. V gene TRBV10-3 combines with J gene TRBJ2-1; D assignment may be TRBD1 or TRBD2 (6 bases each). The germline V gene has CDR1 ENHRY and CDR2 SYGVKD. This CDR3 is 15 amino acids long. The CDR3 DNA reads TGTTCCATCAGTGATGGGGGGCGCGGGTACAATGAGCAGTTCTTC. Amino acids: CSISDGGRGYNEQFF.